This T cell receptor (beta chain) was captured in a study of blood T cells in healthy people across ages. There are 17 residues in the CDR3. The V end was cut by 1 base, the J end by 13 bases, with 28 bases between. From germline, CDR1 is MNHEY and CDR2 SMNVEV (reference sequence). Regarding the study as a whole: A roughly linear age-dependent decrease characterized TCR beta diversity per million T cells. With naive T cell percentage, TCR beta diversity showed a strong correlation.

Comment on this clonotype: Its specificity is unknown.

The total RNA that was extracted per sample amounted to at least 5 micrograms. With a J-beta primer mix and a sample-barcoded 5' primer, a second PCR ran about 7 to 12 cycles. Each sample provided no less than 2.5 million CDR3-containing paired-end reads. TCRdb reprocessed the 5' RACE reads via MiXCR and lists one record per CDR3 protein. The sample has 700,000 or so distinct CDR3 sequences, approximately 40% seen once. This TCR was recovered from an elderly man in good health. Sample: blood. The genes are TRBV27 and TRBJ2-5; D perhaps matches TRBD2 (7 bases). In DNA form, the CDR3 reads TGTGCCAGCAGTTTATTGGGGGGCGGGAGTTCCGAGAATGAGCGGTACTTC. Protein product: CASSLLGGGSSENERYF.